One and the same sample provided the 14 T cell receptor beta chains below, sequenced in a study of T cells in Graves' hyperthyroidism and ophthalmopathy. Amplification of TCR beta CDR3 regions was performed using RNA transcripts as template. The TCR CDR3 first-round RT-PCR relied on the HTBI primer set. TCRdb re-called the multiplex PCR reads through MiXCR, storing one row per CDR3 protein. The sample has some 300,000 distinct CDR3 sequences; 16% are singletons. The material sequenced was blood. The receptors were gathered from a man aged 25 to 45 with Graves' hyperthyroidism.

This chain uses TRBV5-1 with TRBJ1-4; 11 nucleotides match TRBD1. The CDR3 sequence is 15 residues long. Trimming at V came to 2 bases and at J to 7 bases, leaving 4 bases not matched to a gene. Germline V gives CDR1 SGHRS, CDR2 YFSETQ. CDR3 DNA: TGCGCCAGCAGCTTCGCCGGGACAGGGGGTGAAAAACTGTTTTTT. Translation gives CASSFAGTGGEKLFF.

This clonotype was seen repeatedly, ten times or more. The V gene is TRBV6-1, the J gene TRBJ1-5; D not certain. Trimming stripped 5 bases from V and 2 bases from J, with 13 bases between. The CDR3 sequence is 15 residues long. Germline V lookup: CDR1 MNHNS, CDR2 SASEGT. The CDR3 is CASSLKEGGNQPQHF. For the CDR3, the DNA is TGTGCCAGCAGTCTAAAGGAGGGTGGCAATCAGCCCCAGCATTTT.

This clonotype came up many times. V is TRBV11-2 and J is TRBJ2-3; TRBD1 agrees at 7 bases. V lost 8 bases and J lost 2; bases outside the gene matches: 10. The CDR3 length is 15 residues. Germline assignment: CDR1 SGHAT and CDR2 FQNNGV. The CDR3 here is CASWAGTDYTDTQYF. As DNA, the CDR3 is TGTGCCAGCTGGGCCGGGACAGACTACACAGATACGCAGTATTTT.

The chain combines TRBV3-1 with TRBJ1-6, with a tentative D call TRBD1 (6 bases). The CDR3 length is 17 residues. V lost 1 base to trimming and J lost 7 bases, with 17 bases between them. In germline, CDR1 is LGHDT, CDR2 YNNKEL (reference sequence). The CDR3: CASSQGGGRGWNSPLHF. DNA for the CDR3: TGTGCCAGCAGCCAAGGCGGGGGGCGCGGATGGAATTCACCCCTCCACTTT.

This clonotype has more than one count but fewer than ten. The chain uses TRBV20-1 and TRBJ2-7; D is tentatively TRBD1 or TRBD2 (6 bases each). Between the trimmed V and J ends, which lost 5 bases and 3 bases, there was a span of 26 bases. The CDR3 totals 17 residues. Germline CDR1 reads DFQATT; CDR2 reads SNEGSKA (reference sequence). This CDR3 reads CSAGSWVEGGPHYEQYF. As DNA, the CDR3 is TGCAGTGCTGGTTCATGGGTGGAGGGGGGCCCCCACTACGAGCAGTACTTC.

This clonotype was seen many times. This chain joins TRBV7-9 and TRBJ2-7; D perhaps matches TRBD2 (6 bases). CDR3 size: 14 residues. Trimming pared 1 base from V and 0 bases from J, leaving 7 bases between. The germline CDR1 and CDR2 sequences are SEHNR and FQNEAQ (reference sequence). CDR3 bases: TGTGCCAGCAGCTTAGAGGGAGGCTCCTACGAGCAGTACTTC. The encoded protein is CASSLEGGSYEQYF.

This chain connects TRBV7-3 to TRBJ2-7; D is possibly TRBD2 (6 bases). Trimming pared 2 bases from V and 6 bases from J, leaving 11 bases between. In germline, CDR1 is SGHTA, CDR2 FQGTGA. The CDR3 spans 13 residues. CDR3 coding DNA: TGTGCCAGCAGCTTAGGGCAGGGAGGCGAGCAGTACTTC. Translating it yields CASSLGQGGEQYF.

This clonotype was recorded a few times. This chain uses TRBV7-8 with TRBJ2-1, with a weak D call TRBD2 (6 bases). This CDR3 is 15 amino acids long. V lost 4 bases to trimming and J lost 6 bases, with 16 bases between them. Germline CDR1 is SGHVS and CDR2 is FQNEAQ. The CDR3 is CASSSTGVNINEQFF. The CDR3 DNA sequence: TGTGCCAGCAGCTCCACGGGGGTTAACATCAATGAGCAGTTCTTC. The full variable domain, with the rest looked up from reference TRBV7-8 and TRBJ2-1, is GAGVSQSPRYKVAKRGQDVALRCDPISGHVSLFWYQQALGQGPEFLTYFQNEAQLDKSGLPSDRFFAERPEGSVSTLKIQRTQQEDSAVYLCASSSTGVNINEQFFGPGTRLTVL.

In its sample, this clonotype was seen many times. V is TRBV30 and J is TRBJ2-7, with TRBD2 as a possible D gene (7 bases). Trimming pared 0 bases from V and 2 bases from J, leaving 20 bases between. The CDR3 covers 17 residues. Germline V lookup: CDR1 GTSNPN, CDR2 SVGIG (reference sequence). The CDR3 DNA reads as TGTGCCTGGAGTGTAAGTACAGGGCGTCTAGCGGCCTACGAGCAGTACTTC. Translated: CAWSVSTGRLAAYEQYF.

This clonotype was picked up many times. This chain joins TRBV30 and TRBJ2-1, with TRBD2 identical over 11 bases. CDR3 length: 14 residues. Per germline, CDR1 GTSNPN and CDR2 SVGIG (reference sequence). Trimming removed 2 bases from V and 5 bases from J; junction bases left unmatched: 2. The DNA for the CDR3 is TGTGCCTGGAGTCGACTAGCGGGACACAATGAGCAGTTCTTC. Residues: CAWSRLAGHNEQFF.

The CDR3 DNA follows: TGTGCCAGCAGCCCCATGGGAGGGACTGGAAACACCATATATTTT. This codes for CASSPMGGTGNTIYF. V usage is TRBV5-6 and J usage is TRBJ1-3; unclear D gene. The ends were cut back, 4 bases at V and 2 bases at J, with 13 bases in the middle. CDR3 size: 15 residues. Germline V CDR1 and CDR2: SGHDT, YYEEEE.

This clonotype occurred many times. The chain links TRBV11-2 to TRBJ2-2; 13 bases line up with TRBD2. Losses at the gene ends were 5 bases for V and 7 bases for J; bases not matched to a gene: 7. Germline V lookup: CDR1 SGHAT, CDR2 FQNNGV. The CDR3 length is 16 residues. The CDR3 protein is CASSRGLAGVGGELFF. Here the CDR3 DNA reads TGTGCCAGCAGCAGAGGACTAGCGGGAGTCGGCGGGGAGCTGTTTTTT.

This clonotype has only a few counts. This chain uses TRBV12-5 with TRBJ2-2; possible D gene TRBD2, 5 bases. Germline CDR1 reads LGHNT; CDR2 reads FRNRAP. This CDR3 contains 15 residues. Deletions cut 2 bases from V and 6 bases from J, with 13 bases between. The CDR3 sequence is CASGLPQTGSGELFF. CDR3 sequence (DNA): TGTGCTAGTGGTTTGCCCCAAACGGGGTCCGGGGAGCTGTTTTTT.

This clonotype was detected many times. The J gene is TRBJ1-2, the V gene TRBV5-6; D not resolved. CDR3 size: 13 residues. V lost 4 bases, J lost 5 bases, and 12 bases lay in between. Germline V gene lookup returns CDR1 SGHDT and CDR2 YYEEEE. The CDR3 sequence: CASSPYLGYGYTF. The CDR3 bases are TGTGCCAGCAGCCCCTACTTGGGGTATGGCTACACCTTC. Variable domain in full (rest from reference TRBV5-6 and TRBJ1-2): DAGVTQSPTHLIKTRGQQVTLRCSPKSGHDTVSWYQQALGQGPQFIFQYYEEEERQRGNFPDRFSGHQFPNYSSELNVNALLLGDSALYLCASSPYLGYGYTFGSGTRLTVV.